This TCR beta chain was captured in a study of cytomegalovirus exposure and HLA in healthy donors. This clone was seen once. V lost 6 bases, J lost 10 bases, and 4 bases stayed unmatched. Germline lookup yields CDR1 MDHEN and CDR2 SYDVKM. The CDR3 extends over 11 amino acids. The primer mix had 60 Vbeta and 13 Jbeta primers. Generated by immunoSEQ multiplex PCR, the TCRdb table keeps only in-frame clones and is missing some. The sample yields around 180,000 clones, approximately 80% seen once. The V and J genes are TRBV28 and TRBJ1-1; TRBD1 aligns across 8 bases. The TCR was taken from a woman aged 50 to 65 in good health and CMV-seronegative. Sequenced input: PBMCs. In nucleotides, the CDR3 is TGTGCCAGCAGACAACAGGGGGTAGCTTTCTTT. Its protein is CASRQQGVAFF.